This T cell receptor beta chain was identified during a study of blood T cell repertoires in COVID-19. The protocol was immunoSEQ multiplex PCR, while the TCRdb copy is restricted to in-frame clones and leaves out a portion. The sample carries about 230,000 clones, more than 75% recorded once. Germline V gene sequence: CDR1 LNHNV, CDR2 YYDKDF (reference sequence). The CDR3 runs 16 residues. With V trimmed by 4 bases and J by 3 bases, 9 bases remained unmatched. The sequenced sample was peripheral blood. This TCR came from a man aged 50 or older with COVID-19, enrolled during active disease. J is TRBJ1-3 and V is TRBV15; 7 nucleotides align to TRBD1. DNA of the CDR3: TGTGCCACCAGCATTACAAACAGGGGAGGTGGAAACACCATATATTTT. It specifies CATSITNRGGGNTIYF.